Given below is one TCR beta chain in context. The data originate from a study of blood T cell repertoires in COVID-19. On the study more broadly: T cells, B-cell-depleted T cells, or PBMCs supplied cDNA or gDNA.

Methods used by the authors: Estimates of nucleated cell counts were drawn from the amplification of reference gene primers. TCRdb's copy holds only in-frame clones and misses some; the assay was immunoSEQ multiplex PCR. V and J calls and clone size are copied from that table; D and trimming were computed from the DNA. This table holds about 320,000 clones, 65% to 90% found once. Material for sequencing was peripheral blood. This TCR was sampled from a human donor in a cohort sampled during active COVID-19.

The CDR3 loop reads CASSIQVQETQYF. The CDR3 DNA reads TGTGCCAGCAGCATACAGGTTCAAGAGACCCAGTACTTC. This rearrangement joins TRBV5-5 to TRBJ2-5; D may be TRBD1 (5 bases). V was trimmed by 4 bases and J by 2 bases, leaving 9 bases between them. This CDR3 spans 13 amino acids. CDR1 is SGHKS and CDR2 is YYEKEE in the germline V gene (reference sequence).